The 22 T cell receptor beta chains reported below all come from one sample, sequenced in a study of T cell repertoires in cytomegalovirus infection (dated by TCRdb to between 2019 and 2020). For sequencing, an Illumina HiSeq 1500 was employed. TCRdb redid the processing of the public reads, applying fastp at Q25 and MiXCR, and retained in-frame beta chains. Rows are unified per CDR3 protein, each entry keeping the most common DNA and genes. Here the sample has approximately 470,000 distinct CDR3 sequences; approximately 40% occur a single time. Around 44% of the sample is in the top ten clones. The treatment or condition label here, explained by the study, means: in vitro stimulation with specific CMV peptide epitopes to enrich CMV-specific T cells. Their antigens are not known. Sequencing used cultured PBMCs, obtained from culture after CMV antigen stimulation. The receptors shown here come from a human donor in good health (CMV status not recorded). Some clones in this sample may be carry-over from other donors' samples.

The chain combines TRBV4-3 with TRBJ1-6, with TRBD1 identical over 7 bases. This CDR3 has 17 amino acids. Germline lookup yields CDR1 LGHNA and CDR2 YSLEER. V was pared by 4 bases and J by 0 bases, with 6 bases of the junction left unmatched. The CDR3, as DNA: TGCGCCAGCAGCCTTGACAGGGCTAGCTCCTATAATTCACCCCTCCACTTT. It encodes CASSLDRASSYNSPLHF.

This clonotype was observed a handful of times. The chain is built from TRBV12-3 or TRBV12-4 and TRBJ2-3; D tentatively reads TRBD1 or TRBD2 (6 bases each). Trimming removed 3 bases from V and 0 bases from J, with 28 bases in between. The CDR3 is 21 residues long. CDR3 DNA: TGTGCCAGCAGTTTCGGGGGATGGGGGACATTCGAGGGAGTTAGCACAGATACGCAGTATTTT. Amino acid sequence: CASSFGGWGTFEGVSTDTQYF.

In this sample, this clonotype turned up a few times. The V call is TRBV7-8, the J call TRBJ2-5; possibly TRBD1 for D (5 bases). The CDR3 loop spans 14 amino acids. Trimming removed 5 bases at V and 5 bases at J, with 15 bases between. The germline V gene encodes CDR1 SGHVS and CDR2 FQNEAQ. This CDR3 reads CASSHRLKRETQYF. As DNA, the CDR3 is TGTGCCAGCAGCCACAGGCTGAAGAGGGAGACCCAGTACTTC. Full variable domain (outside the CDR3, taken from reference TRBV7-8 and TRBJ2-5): GAGVSQSPRYKVAKRGQDVALRCDPISGHVSLFWYQQALGQGPEFLTYFQNEAQLDKSGLPSDRFFAERPEGSVSTLKIQRTQQEDSAVYLCASSHRLKRETQYFGPGTRLLVL.

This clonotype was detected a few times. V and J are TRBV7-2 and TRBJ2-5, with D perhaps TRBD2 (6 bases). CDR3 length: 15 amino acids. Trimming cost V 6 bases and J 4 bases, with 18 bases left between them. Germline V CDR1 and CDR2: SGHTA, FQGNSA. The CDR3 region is CASSKGGVGGETQYF. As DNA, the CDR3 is TGTGCCAGCAGTAAGGGCGGGGTGGGAGGAGAGACCCAGTACTTC.

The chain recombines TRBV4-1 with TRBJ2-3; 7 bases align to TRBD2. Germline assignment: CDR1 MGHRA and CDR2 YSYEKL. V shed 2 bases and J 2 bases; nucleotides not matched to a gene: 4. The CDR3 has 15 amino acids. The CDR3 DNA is TGCGCCAGCAGCCAACGAGCGGGGAACACAGATACGCAGTATTTT. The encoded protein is CASSQRAGNTDTQYF.

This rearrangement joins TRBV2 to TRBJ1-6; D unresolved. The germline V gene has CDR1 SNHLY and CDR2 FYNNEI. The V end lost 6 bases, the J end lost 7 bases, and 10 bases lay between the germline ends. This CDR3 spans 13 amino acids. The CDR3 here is CASRFTVNSPLHF. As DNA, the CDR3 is TGTGCCAGCAGATTTACAGTGAATTCACCCCTCCACTTT.

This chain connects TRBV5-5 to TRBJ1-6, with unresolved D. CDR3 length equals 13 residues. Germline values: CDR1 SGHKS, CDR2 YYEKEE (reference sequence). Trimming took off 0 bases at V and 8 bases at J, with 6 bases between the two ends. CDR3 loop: CASSLGTDSPLHF. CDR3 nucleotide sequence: TGTGCCAGCAGCTTGGGGACCGATTCACCCCTCCACTTT. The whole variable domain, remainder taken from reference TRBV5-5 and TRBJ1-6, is DAGVTQSPTHLIKTRGQQVTLRCSPISGHKSVSWYQQVLGQGPQFIFQYYEKEERGRGNFPDRFSARQFPNYSSELNVNALLLGDSALYLCASSLGTDSPLHFGNGTRLTVT.

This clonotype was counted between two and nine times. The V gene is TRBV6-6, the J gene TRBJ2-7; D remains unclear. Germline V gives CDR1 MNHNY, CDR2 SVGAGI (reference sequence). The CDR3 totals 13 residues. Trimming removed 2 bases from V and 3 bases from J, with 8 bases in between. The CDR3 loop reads CASSYGPNYEQYF. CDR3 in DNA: TGTGCCAGCAGTTACGGCCCCAACTACGAGCAGTACTTC.

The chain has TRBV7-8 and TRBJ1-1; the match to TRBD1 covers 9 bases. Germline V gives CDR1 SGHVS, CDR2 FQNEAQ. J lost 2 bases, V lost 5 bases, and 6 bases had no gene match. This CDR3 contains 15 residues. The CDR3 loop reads CASSAHRGLNTEAFF. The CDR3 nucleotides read TGTGCCAGCAGCGCACACAGGGGGCTAAACACTGAAGCTTTCTTT.

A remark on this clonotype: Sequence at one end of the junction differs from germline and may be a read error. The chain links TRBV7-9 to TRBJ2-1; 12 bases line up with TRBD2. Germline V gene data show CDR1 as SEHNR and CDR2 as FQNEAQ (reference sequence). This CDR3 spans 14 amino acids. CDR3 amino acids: CASSVTGTSGPISF. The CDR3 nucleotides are TGTGCCAGCAGCGTTACCGGGACTAGCGGGCCCATTTCGTTC.

CDR3 nucleotides: TGTGCCAGCAGCTTAATGTCCCCAGGAAACACCATATATTTT. Amino acid sequence: CASSLMSPGNTIYF. The chain links TRBV7-6 to TRBJ1-3; D gene unclear. The germline V and J ends were trimmed by 2 bases and 4 bases, with 9 bases remaining between them. This CDR3 has 14 amino acids. Germline CDR1 SGHVS, CDR2 FNYEAQ.

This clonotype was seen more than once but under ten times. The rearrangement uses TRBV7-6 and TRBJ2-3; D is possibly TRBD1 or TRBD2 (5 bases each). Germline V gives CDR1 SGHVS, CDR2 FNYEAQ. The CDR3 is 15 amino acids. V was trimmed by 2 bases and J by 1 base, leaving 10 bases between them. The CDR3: CASSLYGGGTDTQYF. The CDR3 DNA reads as TGTGCCAGCAGCTTATATGGGGGAGGCACAGATACGCAGTATTTT.

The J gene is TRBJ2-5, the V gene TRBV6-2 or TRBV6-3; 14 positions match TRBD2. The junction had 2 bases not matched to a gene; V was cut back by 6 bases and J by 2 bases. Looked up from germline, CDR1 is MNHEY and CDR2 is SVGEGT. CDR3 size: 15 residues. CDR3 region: CASSRLAGGQETQYF. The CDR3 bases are TGTGCCAGCAGCCGACTAGCGGGAGGGCAAGAGACCCAGTACTTC.

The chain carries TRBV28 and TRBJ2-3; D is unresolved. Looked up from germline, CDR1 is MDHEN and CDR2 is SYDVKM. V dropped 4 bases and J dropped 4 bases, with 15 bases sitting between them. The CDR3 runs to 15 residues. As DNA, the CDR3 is TGTGCCAGCAGTTCCCGCCCCCCCAGCGCAGATACGCAGTATTTT. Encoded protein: CASSSRPPSADTQYF.

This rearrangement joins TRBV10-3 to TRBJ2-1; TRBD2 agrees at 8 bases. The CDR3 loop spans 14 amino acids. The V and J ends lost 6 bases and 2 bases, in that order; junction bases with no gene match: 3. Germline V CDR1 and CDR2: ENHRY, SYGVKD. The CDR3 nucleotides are TGTGCCATCAGACCGGGACTAGCCTACAATGAGCAGTTCTTC. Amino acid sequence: CAIRPGLAYNEQFF.

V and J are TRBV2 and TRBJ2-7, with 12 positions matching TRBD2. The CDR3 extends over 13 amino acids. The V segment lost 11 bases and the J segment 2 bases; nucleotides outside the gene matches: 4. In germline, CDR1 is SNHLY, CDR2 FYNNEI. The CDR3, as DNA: TGTGCCGGACTAGCGGGGAAAGCCTACGAGCAGTACTTC. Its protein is CAGLAGKAYEQYF.

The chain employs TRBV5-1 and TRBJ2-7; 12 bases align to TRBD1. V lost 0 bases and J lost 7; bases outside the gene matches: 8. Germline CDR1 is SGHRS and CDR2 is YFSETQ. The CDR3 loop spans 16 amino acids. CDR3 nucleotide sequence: TGCGCCAGCAGCTTGGCCCCGGGACAGGGGGCTCGGGAGCAGTACTTC. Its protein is CASSLAPGQGAREQYF.

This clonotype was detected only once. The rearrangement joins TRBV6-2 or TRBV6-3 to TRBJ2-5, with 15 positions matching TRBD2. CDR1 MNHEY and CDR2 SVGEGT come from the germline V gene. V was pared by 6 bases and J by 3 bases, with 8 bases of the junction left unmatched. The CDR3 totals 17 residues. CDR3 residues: CASSPPGLAGGEETQYF. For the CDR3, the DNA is TGTGCCAGCAGCCCCCCGGGACTAGCGGGGGGCGAAGAGACCCAGTACTTC.

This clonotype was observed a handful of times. The DNA of the CDR3 is TGTGCCAGCAGTGTGCGGACCGGGGAGCTGTTTTTT. It encodes CASSVRTGELFF. The V call is TRBV6-2 or TRBV6-3, the J call TRBJ2-2; D ambiguous. Germline values: CDR1 MNHEY, CDR2 SVGEGT. CDR3 size: 12 residues. Trimming left V 5 bases short and J 5 bases short, with 6 bases between.

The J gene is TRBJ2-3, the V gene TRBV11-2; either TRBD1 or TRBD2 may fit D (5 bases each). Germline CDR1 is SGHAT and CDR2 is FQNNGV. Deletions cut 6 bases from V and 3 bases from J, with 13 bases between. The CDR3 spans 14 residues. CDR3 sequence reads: CASSQFGGTDTQYF. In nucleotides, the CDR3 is TGTGCCAGCAGTCAATTTGGGGGTACAGATACGCAGTATTTT.

This CDR3 is CATRIRDAEAFF. CDR3 sequence (DNA): TGTGCCACTCGGATCAGGGATGCTGAAGCTTTCTTT. This chain links TRBV19 with TRBJ1-1, with D perhaps matching TRBD1 (5 bases). The CDR3 length is 12 residues. Looked up from germline, CDR1 is LNHDA and CDR2 is SQIVND (reference sequence). V shed 10 bases and J shed 6 bases, with 15 bases lying between them.

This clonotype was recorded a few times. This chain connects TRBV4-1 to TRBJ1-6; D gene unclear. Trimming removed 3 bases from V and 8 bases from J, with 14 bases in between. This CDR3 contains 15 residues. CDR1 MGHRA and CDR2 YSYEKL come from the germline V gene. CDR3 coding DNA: TGCGCCAGCAGCCACCCCCCCGCAAAGGATTCACCCCTCCACTTT. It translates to CASSHPPAKDSPLHF.